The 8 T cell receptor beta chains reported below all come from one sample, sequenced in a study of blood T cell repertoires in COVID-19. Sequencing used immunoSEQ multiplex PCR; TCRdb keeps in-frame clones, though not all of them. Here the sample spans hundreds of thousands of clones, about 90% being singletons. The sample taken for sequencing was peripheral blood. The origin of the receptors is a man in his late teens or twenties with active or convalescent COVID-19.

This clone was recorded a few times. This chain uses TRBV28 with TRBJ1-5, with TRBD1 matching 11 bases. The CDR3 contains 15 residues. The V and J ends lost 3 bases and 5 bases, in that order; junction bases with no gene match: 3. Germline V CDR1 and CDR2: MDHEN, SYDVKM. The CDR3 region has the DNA TGTGCCAGCAGTTTGGACAGGGGGCCTCATCAGCCCCAGCATTTT. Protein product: CASSLDRGPHQPQHF.

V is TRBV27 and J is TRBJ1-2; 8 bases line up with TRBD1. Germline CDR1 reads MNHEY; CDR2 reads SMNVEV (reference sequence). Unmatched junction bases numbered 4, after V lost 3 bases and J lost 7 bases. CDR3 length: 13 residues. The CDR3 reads CASSFQGASGYTF. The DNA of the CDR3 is TGTGCCAGCAGTTTCCAGGGGGCAAGTGGCTACACCTTC.

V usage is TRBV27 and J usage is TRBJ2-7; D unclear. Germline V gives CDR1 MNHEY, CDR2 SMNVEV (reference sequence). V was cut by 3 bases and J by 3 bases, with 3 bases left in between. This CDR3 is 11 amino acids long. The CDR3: CASSFVYEQYF. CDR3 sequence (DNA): TGTGCCAGCAGTTTCGTCTACGAGCAGTACTTC.

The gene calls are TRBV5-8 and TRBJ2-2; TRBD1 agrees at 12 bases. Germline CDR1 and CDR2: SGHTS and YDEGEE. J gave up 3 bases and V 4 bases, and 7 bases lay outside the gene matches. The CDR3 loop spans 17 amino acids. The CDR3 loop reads CASSDRDRGHYTGELFF. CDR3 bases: TGTGCCAGCAGCGATCGGGACAGGGGGCATTACACCGGGGAGCTGTTTTTT.

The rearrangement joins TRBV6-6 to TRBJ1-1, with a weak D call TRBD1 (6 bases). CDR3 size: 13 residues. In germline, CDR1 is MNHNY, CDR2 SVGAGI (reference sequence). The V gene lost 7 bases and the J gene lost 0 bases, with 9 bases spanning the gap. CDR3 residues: CASTGQLNTEAFF. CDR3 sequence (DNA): TGTGCCAGCACTGGACAGCTGAACACTGAAGCTTTCTTT.

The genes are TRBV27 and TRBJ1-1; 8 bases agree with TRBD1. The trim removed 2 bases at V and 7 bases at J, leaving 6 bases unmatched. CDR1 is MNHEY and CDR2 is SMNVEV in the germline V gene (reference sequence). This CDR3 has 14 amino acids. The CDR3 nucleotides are TGTGCCAGCAGTTTAACCAACGGACAGGGTGAAGCTTTCTTT. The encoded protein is CASSLTNGQGEAFF.

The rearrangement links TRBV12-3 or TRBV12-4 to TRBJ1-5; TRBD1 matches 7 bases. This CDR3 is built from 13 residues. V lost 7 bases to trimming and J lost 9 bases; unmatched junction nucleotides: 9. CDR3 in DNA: TGTGCCAGCACTCTAGGGGGCTATTGGCCCCAGCATTTT. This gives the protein CASTLGGYWPQHF.

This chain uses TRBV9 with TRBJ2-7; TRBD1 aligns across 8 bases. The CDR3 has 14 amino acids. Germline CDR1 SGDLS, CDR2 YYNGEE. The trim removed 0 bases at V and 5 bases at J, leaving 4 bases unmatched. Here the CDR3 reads CASSVDGQGNEQYF. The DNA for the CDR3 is TGTGCCAGCAGCGTAGACGGACAGGGCAACGAGCAGTACTTC.